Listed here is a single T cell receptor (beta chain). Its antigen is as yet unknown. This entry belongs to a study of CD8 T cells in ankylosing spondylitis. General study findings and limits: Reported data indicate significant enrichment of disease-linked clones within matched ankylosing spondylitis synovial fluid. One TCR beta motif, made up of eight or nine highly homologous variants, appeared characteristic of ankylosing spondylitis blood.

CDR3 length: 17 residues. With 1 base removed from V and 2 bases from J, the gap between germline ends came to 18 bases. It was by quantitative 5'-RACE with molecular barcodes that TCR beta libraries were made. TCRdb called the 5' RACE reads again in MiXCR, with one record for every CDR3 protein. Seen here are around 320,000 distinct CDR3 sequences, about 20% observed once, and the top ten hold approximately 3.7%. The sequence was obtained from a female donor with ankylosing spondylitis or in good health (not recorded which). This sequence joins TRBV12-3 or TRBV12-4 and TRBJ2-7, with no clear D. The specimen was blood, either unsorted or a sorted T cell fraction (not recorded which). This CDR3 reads CASSLGTFSRPPYEQYF. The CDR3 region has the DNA TGTGCCAGCAGTTTAGGCACCTTTAGCCGACCTCCCTACGAGCAGTACTTC.